This section outlines one T cell receptor beta chain sequence together with its context. Its matching antigen is unknown. Germline V gene lookup returns CDR1 MNHEY and CDR2 SVGAGI. The CDR3 is made up of 15 amino acids. Trimming at V came to 6 bases and at J to 4 bases, leaving 10 bases not matched to a gene. Produced via immunoSEQ multiplex PCR; TCRdb's table is partial and in-frame only. Of over 65,000 clones listed, under 90% are singletons. This specimen belongs to a study of OX40 agonist ivuxolimab in advanced cancers. Looking at the study overall: Ivuxolimab, an antibody acting as an agonist of OX40 (CD134), was used to treat patients. Ivuxolimab was administered intravenously to patients at 0.01 to 10 mg/kg every 2 weeks. Checkpoint inhibitors had been given previously to under 50% of patients. Findings and limits, study-wide: There were, on average, more expanded clones in CD8+ T cells than in CD4+.

The source of this sequence is an adult with an advanced solid tumor such as melanoma, head and neck, liver or kidney cancer. The chain links TRBV6-5 to TRBJ2-7; 9 bases are a match to TRBD2. The sample consisted of CD4+ or CD8+ T cells sorted from blood, taken in a trial of the OX40 agonist ivuxolimab. The CDR3 DNA is TGTGCCAGCAGCCTAGTAACTAGCGGGCCGTACGAGCAGTACTTC. Translated: CASSLVTSGPYEQYF.